This T cell receptor beta chain was observed in a study of control samples from healthy donors and cancer patients. The assay was immunoSEQ multiplex PCR, and TCRdb's table has in-frame clones only and misses some. Of about 130,000 clones listed, nearly 90% are singletons. The germline CDR1 and CDR2 sequences are PRHDT and FYEKMQ (reference sequence). V shed 5 bases, J shed 3 bases, and the junction held 8 bases outside the gene matches. The CDR3 spans 16 residues. The rearrangement links TRBV13 to TRBJ2-3, with 10 bases aligning to TRBD1. This TCR was sampled from a man aged 45-60 years in good health. The sample consisted of blood. This chain's CDR3 is CASSRYTDRGTDTQYF. The CDR3 DNA sequence: TGTGCCAGCAGCCGTTACACGGACAGGGGGACAGATACGCAGTATTTT.